The 14 T cell receptor beta chains listed next were all sequenced from one sample in a study of T cells in localized non-small cell lung cancer. Libraries were prepared by immunoSEQ multiplex PCR; TCRdb keeps only in-frame clonotypes and omits some of them. The table lists 52,000 or so clones, roughly 88% of them singletons. The material was peripheral blood mononuclear cells, obtained before any cancer treatment. All receptors come from a man between 40 and 70 years old with stage III lung adenocarcinoma.

The CDR3 reads CASSLLGFPNVLTF. The CDR3 coding sequence is TGTGCCAGCAGCCTACTAGGGTTCCCGAACGTCCTGACTTTC. This chain joins TRBV7-9 and TRBJ2-6, with a tentative D call TRBD2 (5 bases). The CDR3 runs 14 residues. Deletions cut 5 bases from V and 10 bases from J, with 15 bases between. Germline V gives CDR1 SEHNR, CDR2 FQNEAQ (reference sequence).

The CDR3 loop reads CASSPRQGLDEQYF. The CDR3 nucleotides read TGTGCCAGCTCACCAAGACAGGGACTCGACGAGCAGTACTTC. V gene TRBV18 combines with J gene TRBJ2-7, with D possibly being TRBD1 (7 bases). This CDR3 is 14 amino acids long. Germline-derived CDR1 and CDR2 are KGHSH and LQKENI. V was clipped by 2 bases and J by 5 bases, with 13 bases between them.

This clone showed up many times. Different DNA sequences within this sample yield the same CDR3. The CDR3 is CASSVRTGDNSNQPQHF. The CDR3 nucleotides read TGTGCCAGCAGTGTCCGGACAGGGGATAATAGCAATCAGCCCCAGCATTTT. This chain joins TRBV2 and TRBJ1-5; 9 positions match TRBD1. V dropped 4 bases and J dropped 0; count of bases not matched to a gene: 7. The CDR3 has 17 amino acids. Germline CDR1 is SNHLY and CDR2 is FYNNEI.

This chain joins TRBV19 and TRBJ1-2, with a weak D call TRBD1 (5 bases). Per germline, CDR1 LNHDA and CDR2 SQIVND (reference sequence). Deletions cut 6 bases from V and 0 bases from J, with 17 bases between. CDR3 size: 16 residues. As DNA, the CDR3 is TGTGCCAGTAGCCCGCTAGAGGGGTCGGCTAACTATGGCTACACCTTC. It is translated as CASSPLEGSANYGYTF.

This chain links TRBV30 with TRBJ1-5; 9 bases match TRBD1. Germline trimming cut 2 bases from V and 7 bases from J; bases unmatched to any gene: 6. The CDR3 length is 14 residues. The germline gives CDR1 GTSNPN, CDR2 SVGIG (reference sequence). CDR3 residues: CAWSPGTGNQPQHF. The CDR3 DNA follows: TGTGCCTGGAGTCCCGGGACAGGGAACCAGCCCCAGCATTTT. Full variable domain (rest looked up from reference TRBV30 and TRBJ1-5): SQTIHQWPATLVQPVGSPLSLECTVEGTSNPNLYWYRQAAGRGLQLLFYSVGIGQISSEVPQNLSASRPQDRQFILSSKKLLLSDSGFYLCAWSPGTGNQPQHFGDGTRLSIL.

The chain couples TRBV11-1 to TRBJ2-3, with D maybe TRBD2 (6 bases). Germline V gene lookup returns CDR1 SGHAT and CDR2 FQDESV (reference sequence). This CDR3 contains 15 residues. Deletions cut 6 bases from V and 4 bases from J, with 17 bases between. Here the CDR3 DNA reads TGTGCCAGCAGTCCCGGGACTCAATGGGCAGATACGCAGTATTTT. This sequence encodes CASSPGTQWADTQYF.

The chain has TRBV11-2 and TRBJ2-1; 8 bases map to TRBD1. J was trimmed by 0 bases and V by 5 bases; bases with no gene match: 6. The CDR3 has 16 amino acids. Per germline, CDR1 SGHAT and CDR2 FQNNGV. DNA for the CDR3: TGTGCCAGCAGCCCAGGGGGCGGCAGCTCCTACAATGAGCAGTTCTTC. It encodes CASSPGGGSSYNEQFF. Together with reference TRBV11-2 and TRBJ2-1, the CDR3 gives the full variable domain: EAGVAQSPRYKIIEKRQSVAFWCNPISGHATLYWYQQILGQGPKLLIQFQNNGVVDDSQLPKDRFSAERLKGVDSTLKIQPAKLEDSAVYLCASSPGGGSSYNEQFFGPGTRLTVL.

This chain connects TRBV7-2 to TRBJ2-5; 7 nucleotides agree with TRBD2. J was trimmed by 5 bases and V by 4 bases; bases with no gene match: 7. CDR1 is SGHTA, CDR2 FQGNSA, per germline. CDR3 length: 14 amino acids. As DNA, the CDR3 is TGTGCCAGCAGCTCGCAAAGCGGGAAGGAGACCCAGTACTTC. It yields the protein CASSSQSGKETQYF.

V and J are TRBV4-2 and TRBJ2-1; perhaps TRBD2 as D (9 bases). Germline values: CDR1 LGHNA, CDR2 YNFKEQ. This CDR3 is 20 amino acids long. The germline V and J ends were trimmed by 0 bases and 7 bases, with 28 bases remaining between them. CDR3 DNA: TGTGCCAGCAGCCAAGATCTCAGGACAGGGAGAGTAGCGGGAGCTAATGAGCAGTTCTTC. Its translation: CASSQDLRTGRVAGANEQFF.

This clone was found a few times. The genes are TRBV14 and TRBJ1-1; D is perhaps TRBD1 (5 bases). Germline CDR1 and CDR2: SGHDN and FVKESK. V shed 0 bases and J shed 3 bases, with 17 bases lying between them. CDR3 size: 17 residues. The CDR3 coding sequence is TGTGCCAGCAGCCAAGAAGGCAGGGTATCCCCATACACTGAAGCTTTCTTT. This encodes CASSQEGRVSPYTEAFF.

DNA of the CDR3: TGTGCCAGCAGTCCCGGGACTAGCGGGAGTCGGCAGTACTTC. Translated, it gives CASSPGTSGSRQYF. J is TRBJ2-7 and V is TRBV27; 14 bases are shared with TRBD2. The V segment lost 5 bases and the J segment 9 bases; nucleotides outside the gene matches: 6. CDR3 size: 14 residues. Germline V lookup: CDR1 MNHEY, CDR2 SMNVEV (reference sequence).

This chain joins TRBV11-2 and TRBJ1-2; possible D gene TRBD1, 5 bases. V was pared by 5 bases and J by 8 bases, with 24 bases between. The germline V gene has CDR1 SGHAT and CDR2 FQNNGV. The CDR3 runs to 16 residues. CDR3 region: CASSLYTGSPRGGYTF. The CDR3 nucleotides read TGTGCCAGCAGCCTTTACACGGGGTCGCCGAGGGGAGGCTACACCTTC.

V usage is TRBV7-9 and J usage is TRBJ1-5; 8 positions agree with TRBD1. Per the germline V gene, CDR1 is SEHNR and CDR2 is FQNEAQ (reference sequence). This CDR3 has 15 residues. V shed 6 bases, J shed 2 bases, and the junction held 6 bases outside the gene matches. The CDR3 sequence: CASSPRGQGNQPQHF. CDR3 nucleotides: TGTGCCAGCAGTCCCAGGGGGCAGGGCAATCAGCCCCAGCATTTT. Variable domain in full (rest from reference TRBV7-9 and TRBJ1-5): DTGVSQNPRHKITKRGQNVTFRCDPISEHNRLYWYRQTLGQGPEFLTYFQNEAQLEKSRLLSDRFSAERPKGSFSTLEIQRTEQGDSAMYLCASSPRGQGNQPQHFGDGTRLSIL.

The V and J genes are TRBV18 and TRBJ2-1; a possible D gene is TRBD1 (5 bases). The CDR3 covers 12 residues. V lost 3 bases to trimming and J lost 7 bases, with 7 bases between them. Germline CDR1 is KGHSH and CDR2 is LQKENI. Here the CDR3 DNA reads TGTGCCAGCTCACCCCGACAGAATGAGCAGTTCTTC. Protein sequence: CASSPRQNEQFF. Supplemented by reference TRBV18 and TRBJ2-1, the full variable domain reads NAGVMQNPRHLVRRRGQEARLRCSPMKGHSHVYWYRQLPEEGLKFMVYLQKENIIDESGMPKERFSAEFPKEGPSILRIQQVVRGDSAAYFCASSPRQNEQFFGPGTRLTVL.